This is a list of T cell receptor beta chains from one sample in a study of blood T cell repertoires in COVID-19. Produced via immunoSEQ multiplex PCR; TCRdb's table is partial and in-frame only. The data contain around 430,000 clones, about 91% of them singletons. The sequencing sample was made of peripheral blood. These receptors were taken from a woman aged 50 to 65 with COVID-19, enrolled during active disease. Each CDR3 is given with its conserved first and last residue. D genes are given only for firm matches. The size entry is marked missing in some rows and otherwise reads once, few, many or a size class.

-	TRBV27	-	TRBJ1-1	TGTGCCAGCAGTTTCCTCGACAACACCCCACAAGCTTTCTTT	CASSFLDNTPQAFF
TRBD1	TRBV30	-	TRBJ1-2	TGTGCCTGGAGTTCCTGGGGACAGGTCTATGGCTACACCTTC	CAWSSWGQVYGYTF
-	TRBV19	-	TRBJ2-7	TGTGCCAGTAGTATAGGAGCGACCTTCTACGAGCAGTACTTC	CASSIGATFYEQYF
-	TRBV19	-	TRBJ2-2	TGTGCCAGTAGTGAGCAGGCCAGGGGTCTAACCGGGGAGCTGTTTTTT	CASSEQARGLTGELFF
-	TRBV9	-	TRBJ2-7	TGTGCCAGCAGCGTAGAAGACAGCCCCTACGAGCAGTACTTC	CASSVEDSPYEQYF
TRBD2	TRBV10-3	-	TRBJ2-1	TGTGCCATCAGCCTTAGCGGGGGCCAAAACAATGAGCAGTTCTTC	CAISLSGGQNNEQFF
-	TRBV6-5	-	TRBJ2-5	TGTGCCAGTACTGAGTTGGGGCTAGGCGAGACCCAGTACTTC	CASTELGLGETQYF
TRBD1	TRBV5-4	-	TRBJ2-2	TGTGCCAGCAGCTCGGACAGGGTAACCGGGGAGCTGTTTTTT	CASSSDRVTGELFF
-	TRBV3-1/TRBV3-2	-	TRBJ1-3	TGTGCCAGCAGCCGAGCCACAGGGACCTTCTCTGGAAACACCATATATTTT	CASSRATGTFSGNTIYF
-	TRBV29-1	-	TRBJ1-2	TGCAGCGTCGTCCTTCGCTTGGCCCCATTCTATGGCTACACCTTC	CSVVLRLAPFYGYTF
-	TRBV5-4	-	TRBJ2-2	TGTGCCAGCAGCTGGCACCTGGGAGGTAGGAGCACCGGGGAGCTGTTTTTT	CASSWHLGGRSTGELFF
TRBD1	TRBV23-1	-	TRBJ1-5	TGCGCCAGCAGTGATCTCAGGGGGCCGAGCAGCAATCAGCCCCAGCATTTT	CASSDLRGPSSNQPQHF
TRBD2	TRBV3-1/TRBV3-2	-	TRBJ2-1	TGTGCCAGCAGCCAAGGCGGGGGGGCCGGCGAGCAGTTCTTC	CASSQGGGAGEQFF
TRBD2	TRBV10-3	-	TRBJ2-1	TGTGCCATCACTGCGGGGGTTTCCTACAATGAGCAGTTCTTC	CAITAGVSYNEQFF
-	TRBV28	-	TRBJ1-5	TGTGCCAGCAGTCTATCGCGGGGGGCGAATTGGCATTTT	CASSLSRGANWHF
-	TRBV19	-	TRBJ2-1	TGTGCCAGTAGTATTCACAGGGATATTTACAATGAGCAGTTCTTC	CASSIHRDIYNEQFF
-	TRBV19	-	TRBJ2-3	TGTGCCAGTAGTACCCTTTCAGGAGATACGCAGTATTTT	CASSTLSGDTQYF
-	TRBV18	-	TRBJ1-4	TGTGCCAGCTCACTCGACCAGGGTAATGAAAAACTGTTTTTT	CASSLDQGNEKLFF
TRBD2	TRBV5-1	-	TRBJ2-5	TGCGCCAGCAGCCCCCCGGGGGGGGCGGAGACCCAGTACTTC	CASSPPGGAETQYF
-	TRBV10-2	-	TRBJ2-7	TGCGCCAGCAGTGGGCAGGATAGCTCCTACGAGCAGTACTTC	CASSGQDSSYEQYF
-	TRBV11-2	-	TRBJ2-5	TGTGCCAGCAGCTTGTCGGGGGGCCGAGAGACCCAGTACTTC	CASSLSGGRETQYF
-	TRBV28	-	TRBJ1-1	TGTGCCAGCAGTTCTCGGAGGGAGAACACTGAAGCTTTCTTT	CASSSRRENTEAFF
-	TRBV5-5	-	TRBJ2-3	TGTGCCAGCAGCCCCGGCCCCAGACTCACAGATACGCAGTATTTT	CASSPGPRLTDTQYF
-	TRBV9	-	TRBJ1-1	TGTGCCAGCAGCGTTAATAGAGGGAATGAGAACACTGAAGCTTTCTTT	CASSVNRGNENTEAFF
TRBD2	TRBV11-2	-	TRBJ2-3	TGTGCCAGCAGCTTAGTCGGCGGGGGGAACACAGATACGCAGTATTTT	CASSLVGGGNTDTQYF
-	TRBV11-2	-	TRBJ2-1	TGTGCCAGCAGCCCTAAATACAATGAGCAGTTCTTC	CASSPKYNEQFF
-	TRBV5-1	-	TRBJ2-2	TGCGCCAGCAGCTTGGCCCGGCAGGGGCTACCCGGGGAGCTGTTTTTT	CASSLARQGLPGELFF
TRBD2	TRBV5-5	-	TRBJ2-5	TGTGCCAGCAGCGGCGGGACTAGCGGGGGAAGGGAGACCCAGTACTTC	CASSGGTSGGRETQYF
-	TRBV6-7	-	TRBJ2-3	TGTGCCAGCAGTTACAGAGGTACTGTTACAGGCCCCACAGATACGCAGTATTTT	CASSYRGTVTGPTDTQYF
-	TRBV14	-	TRBJ1-1	TGTGCCAGCAGCCAAACTAGGAGGACTGAAGCTTTCTTT	CASSQTRRTEAFF
-	TRBV3-1/TRBV3-2	-	TRBJ2-7	TGTGCCAGCAGCCAAGGTGGGGCCGGTTACGAGCAGTACTTC	CASSQGGAGYEQYF
-	TRBV5-1	once	TRBJ2-7	TGCGCCAGCAGCTTGGAACAGGGAATTTCCGGCGAGCAGTACTTC	CASSLEQGISGEQYF
-	TRBV3-1/TRBV3-2	-	TRBJ2-2	TGTGCCAGCAGCCTCGGGCTGGGACACAACACCGGGGAGCTGTTTTTT	CASSLGLGHNTGELFF
TRBD1	TRBV5-1	-	TRBJ1-5	TGCGCCAGCAGCTCGACGCCAGGGGGTGGGCAGCCCCAGCATTTT	CASSSTPGGGQPQHF
-	TRBV30	-	TRBJ1-2	TGTGCCTGGAGCATTACAGGCTATGGCTACACCTTC	CAWSITGYGYTF
-	TRBV6-5	-	TRBJ1-2	TGTGCCAGCAAGACAGACGGTTGGTATGGCTACACCTTC	CASKTDGWYGYTF
TRBD1	TRBV5-8	-	TRBJ1-4	TGTGCCAGCAGCTCCGACAGGGGATCGGGAAAACTGTTTTTT	CASSSDRGSGKLFF
TRBD1	TRBV5-1	-	TRBJ1-4	TGCGCCAGCAGCCCCAGGGGGGAGGACACTAATGAAAAACTGTTTTTT	CASSPRGEDTNEKLFF
-	TRBV3-1/TRBV3-2	-	TRBJ1-2	TGTGCCAGCAGCCAAGATCTTGGGCAGGGTCGGGGCTACACCTTC	CASSQDLGQGRGYTF
TRBD1	TRBV9	-	TRBJ2-1	TGTGCCAGCAGCGTAGTGGTAGGGGGCTCGGAGCAGTTCTTC	CASSVVVGGSEQFF
TRBD1	TRBV5-1	-	TRBJ1-2	TGCGCCAGCAGCATAGGGACAGGGGATCCCTATGGCTACACCTTC	CASSIGTGDPYGYTF
-	TRBV6-5	once	TRBJ1-2	TGTGCCAGCAGTTACTCTGGCGACAACGGCTACACCTTC	CASSYSGDNGYTF
TRBD1	TRBV28	-	TRBJ1-1	TGTGCCAGCAGGGGGTGGACAGGCGAAGAGGGCACTGAAGCTTTCTTT	CASRGWTGEEGTEAFF
-	TRBV24-1	-	TRBJ1-4	TGTGCCACCAGTGATTCCGGGACACTCGATGAAAAACTGTTTTTT	CATSDSGTLDEKLFF
TRBD1	TRBV6-5	-	TRBJ2-7	TGTGCCAGCAGTCGTATTGACAGGGGTTACGAGCAGTACTTC	CASSRIDRGYEQYF
-	TRBV5-1	-	TRBJ2-2	TGCGCCAGCAGCTCGGGGTTGGGTCTAACCGGGGAGCTGTTTTTT	CASSSGLGLTGELFF
-	TRBV6-5	-	TRBJ1-1	TGTGCCAGCAAAACGGGTTTGAACACTGAAGCTTTCTTT	CASKTGLNTEAFF
-	TRBV9	-	TRBJ2-7	TGTGCCAGCAGCGTAGCTTCCCCGGGCGAGCAGTACTTC	CASSVASPGEQYF
-	TRBV2	-	TRBJ2-7	TGTGTTTGCAGGGTTCACGAGCAGTACTTC	CVCRVHEQYF